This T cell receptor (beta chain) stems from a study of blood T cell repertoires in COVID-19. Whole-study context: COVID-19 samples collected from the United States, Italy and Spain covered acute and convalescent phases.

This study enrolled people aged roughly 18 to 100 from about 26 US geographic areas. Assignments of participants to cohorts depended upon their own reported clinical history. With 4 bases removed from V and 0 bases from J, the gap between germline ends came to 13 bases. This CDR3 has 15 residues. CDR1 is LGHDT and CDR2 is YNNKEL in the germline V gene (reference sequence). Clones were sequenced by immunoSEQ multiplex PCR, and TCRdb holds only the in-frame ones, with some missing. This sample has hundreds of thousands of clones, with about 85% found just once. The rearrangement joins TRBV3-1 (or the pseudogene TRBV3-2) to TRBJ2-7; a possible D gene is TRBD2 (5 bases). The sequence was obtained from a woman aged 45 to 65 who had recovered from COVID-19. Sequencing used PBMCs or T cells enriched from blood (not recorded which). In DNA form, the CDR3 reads TGTGCCAGCAGCCTTGGGCATGGGAGCTCCTACGAGCAGTACTTC. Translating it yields CASSLGHGSSYEQYF.